Presented here are 27 T cell receptor beta chains from one specimen sequenced in a study of blood T cell repertoires in COVID-19. TCRdb's table, derived via immunoSEQ multiplex PCR, lists solely in-frame clones and lacks some. Here the sample spans over 600,000 clones, 70% to 90% being singletons. Material: peripheral blood. These receptors all come from a woman in her late teens or twenties with acute or convalescent COVID-19.

The rearrangement links TRBV9 to TRBJ1-1, with a weak D call TRBD1 (5 bases). Between the trimmed V and J ends, which lost 3 bases and 1 base, there was a span of 10 bases. Looked up from germline, CDR1 is SGDLS and CDR2 is YYNGEE. The CDR3 has 14 amino acids. The CDR3 DNA reads as TGTGCCAGCAGCGCACAACAGGAGAACACTGAAGCTTTCTTT. This translates into CASSAQQENTEAFF.

The chain couples TRBV6-6 to TRBJ2-1; a weak D match, TRBD2 (5 bases). V dropped 5 bases and J dropped 3 bases, with 17 bases sitting between them. CDR3 length: 16 residues. Germline loops: CDR1 MNHNY, CDR2 SVGAGI (reference sequence). CDR3 protein: CASSARLAEFYNEQFF. CDR3 coding DNA: TGTGCCAGCAGTGCCAGGCTAGCTGAGTTCTACAATGAGCAGTTCTTC.

This clone has only one observation. The genes are TRBV6-2 or TRBV6-3 and TRBJ1-3; TRBD1 might be the D (6 bases). CDR3 length: 15 amino acids. CDR1 and CDR2 (germline): MNHEY, SVGEGT. V was cut by 6 bases and J by 1 base, with 13 bases left in between. CDR3 loop: CASSGRGISGNTIYF. The CDR3 DNA follows: TGTGCCAGCAGCGGCAGGGGTATTTCTGGAAACACCATATATTTT.

The V and J genes are TRBV7-2 and TRBJ1-2; D remains unclear. There are 16 residues in the CDR3. The V end lost 1 base, the J end lost 4 bases, and 16 bases lay between the germline ends. Germline CDR1 reads SGHTA; CDR2 reads FQGNSA. CDR3 in amino acids: CASSLEGRGPIYGYTF. The CDR3 DNA is TGTGCCAGCAGCTTAGAGGGCAGAGGGCCTATCTATGGCTACACCTTC.

The chain combines TRBV7-2 with TRBJ1-2; possibly TRBD1 for D (5 bases). Germline loops: CDR1 SGHTA, CDR2 FQGNSA. Trimming pared 1 base from V and 4 bases from J, leaving 13 bases between. CDR3 length equals 15 residues. CDR3 region: CASSLGRGRSYGYTF. CDR3 coding DNA: TGTGCCAGCAGCTTAGGTAGGGGAAGGTCCTATGGCTACACCTTC.

The chain combines TRBV7-9 with TRBJ2-7; possible D gene TRBD1, 6 bases. The V end lost 5 bases, the J end lost 4 bases, and 24 bases lay between the germline ends. Germline V gives CDR1 SEHNR, CDR2 FQNEAQ (reference sequence). This CDR3 contains 17 residues. The CDR3 DNA is TGTGCCAGCAGCGCAAAAGGGACACCTCCTTTATCTTACGAGCAGTACTTC. The encoded protein is CASSAKGTPPLSYEQYF.

V usage is TRBV12-3 or TRBV12-4 and J usage is TRBJ1-4; maybe TRBD1 (6 bases). This CDR3 contains 13 residues. V lost 3 bases and J 5 bases, leaving 7 bases between the germline ends. The CDR3 coding sequence is TGTGCCAGCAGTTTGAGGGGGAATGAAAAACTGTTTTTT. Encoded protein: CASSLRGNEKLFF.

This clone has just one count. This chain joins TRBV20-1 and TRBJ2-3; D is unresolved. Trimming shortened V by 6 bases and J by 6 bases, and 10 bases separated the two germline ends. CDR1 is DFQATT and CDR2 is SNEGSKA in the germline V gene (reference sequence). The CDR3 runs to 11 residues. The CDR3 loop is CSAQISDTQYF. The CDR3 nucleotides are TGCAGTGCCCAAATTAGCGATACGCAGTATTTT.

This clone was detected ten times or more. V gene TRBV6-1 combines with J gene TRBJ2-1, with D maybe TRBD2 (6 bases). CDR1 and CDR2 from the germline V gene are MNHNS and SASEGT. CDR3 size: 16 residues. V was clipped by 4 bases and J by 1 base, with 14 bases between them. CDR3 residues: CASSANSGGSYNEQFF. The CDR3, as DNA: TGTGCCAGCAGTGCAAATAGCGGCGGGTCCTACAATGAGCAGTTCTTC.

The J gene is TRBJ1-1, the V gene TRBV6-4; no clear D. CDR1 and CDR2 (germline): MRHNA, SNTAGT. Trimming left V 6 bases short and J 0 bases short, with 14 bases between. CDR3 length: 15 residues. Here the CDR3 reads CASRREGGMNTEAFF. The CDR3 region has the DNA TGTGCCAGCAGAAGAGAGGGAGGGATGAACACTGAAGCTTTCTTT.

V gene TRBV4-3 combines with J gene TRBJ2-1; the D gene is possibly TRBD2 (6 bases). Germline V CDR1 and CDR2: LGHNA, YSLEER. Trimming cost V 6 bases and J 2 bases, with 20 bases left between them. The CDR3 has 17 amino acids. CDR3 region: CASRRQHGGAAYNEQFF. The CDR3 coding sequence is TGCGCCAGCAGACGACAACATGGCGGGGCAGCCTACAATGAGCAGTTCTTC.

The V and J genes are TRBV28 and TRBJ1-1; possibly TRBD1 for D (6 bases). V gave up 4 bases and J gave up 8 bases, with 11 bases separating them. Germline loops: CDR1 MDHEN, CDR2 SYDVKM. This CDR3 spans 12 amino acids. The CDR3 loop is CASSSPTGEAFF. For the CDR3, the DNA is TGTGCCAGCAGTTCACCGACAGGAGAAGCTTTCTTT.

The chain employs TRBV2 and TRBJ1-1, with 7 bases identical to TRBD1. Looked up from germline, CDR1 is SNHLY and CDR2 is FYNNEI. The trim removed 4 bases at V and 4 bases at J, leaving 6 bases unmatched. There are 14 residues in the CDR3. The CDR3 loop is CASSGGQRVTEAFF. As DNA, the CDR3 is TGTGCCAGCAGTGGGGGACAGCGGGTCACTGAAGCTTTCTTT.

The rearrangement links TRBV4-1 to TRBJ2-7; possibly TRBD1 for D (6 bases). Trimming cost V 4 bases and J 2 bases, with 9 bases left between them. CDR1 MGHRA and CDR2 YSYEKL come from the germline V gene. The CDR3 is made up of 13 amino acids. The CDR3 here is CASSLRDTYEQYF. In DNA, the CDR3 is TGCGCCAGCAGCCTCAGGGACACCTACGAGCAGTACTTC.

The gene calls are TRBV5-5 and TRBJ1-1; tentative D call: TRBD1 (6 bases). The V gene lost 3 bases and the J gene lost 5 bases, with 20 bases spanning the gap. The CDR3 totals 16 residues. Germline V gene lookup returns CDR1 SGHKS and CDR2 YYEKEE (reference sequence). The CDR3 nucleotides are TGTGCCAGCAGCTGGACGCCCGACAGGAAGGGTACTGAAGCTTTCTTT. This codes for CASSWTPDRKGTEAFF.

In its sample, this clone was seen a few times. This chain links TRBV4-1 with TRBJ2-2; D is perhaps TRBD2 (5 bases). V lost 8 bases and J 4 bases, leaving 14 bases between the germline ends. The CDR3 runs to 14 residues. The germline CDR1 and CDR2 sequences are MGHRA and YSYEKL. The CDR3 region is CASLGVLGTGELFF. In nucleotides, the CDR3 is TGCGCCAGCCTCGGGGTGTTGGGCACCGGGGAGCTGTTTTTT.

This clone was counted a single time. The CDR3 region is CASSYGDRDAEKLFF. The CDR3 nucleotides read TGTGCCAGCAGTTACGGCGACAGGGACGCTGAAAAACTGTTTTTT. The chain has TRBV6-6 and TRBJ1-4, with TRBD1 matching over 7 bases. V shed 2 bases, J shed 7 bases, and the junction held 7 bases outside the gene matches. CDR3 size: 15 residues. Germline CDR1 reads MNHNY; CDR2 reads SVGAGI (reference sequence).

The chain recombines TRBV6-5 with TRBJ2-1; 8 nucleotides agree with TRBD2. CDR1 is MNHEY and CDR2 is SVGAGI in the germline V gene. The V segment lost 6 bases and the J segment 0 bases; nucleotides outside the gene matches: 4. The CDR3 length is 15 residues. CDR3 nucleotides: TGTGCCAGCAGAAAGCGGGGGAGCTCCTACAATGAGCAGTTCTTC. Translated: CASRKRGSSYNEQFF.

This chain uses TRBV7-6 with TRBJ2-2, with 9 nucleotides matching TRBD2. Germline CDR1 is SGHVS and CDR2 is FNYEAQ. V lost 5 bases, J lost 1 base, and 5 bases stayed unmatched. This CDR3 comprises 16 residues. The CDR3 region is CASSPRLAENTGELFF. The DNA for the CDR3 is TGTGCCAGCAGCCCAAGACTAGCGGAGAACACCGGGGAGCTGTTTTTT.

The rearrangement links TRBV6-6 to TRBJ1-2; D not certain. Germline V CDR1 and CDR2: MNHNY, SVGAGI (reference sequence). The CDR3 extends over 13 amino acids. V lost 6 bases and J 2 bases, leaving 10 bases between the germline ends. The CDR3 DNA reads TGTGCCAGCAGGGATACAGCCAACTATGGCTACACCTTC. Translating it yields CASRDTANYGYTF.

The chain carries TRBV27 and TRBJ1-1; the match to TRBD1 covers 7 bases. This CDR3 has 13 residues. V shed 3 bases, J shed 8 bases, and the junction held 6 bases outside the gene matches. The germline V gene has CDR1 MNHEY and CDR2 SMNVEV (reference sequence). The DNA of the CDR3 is TGTGCCAGCAGTTTCAGACAGGGTTCGGAAGCTTTCTTT. As protein: CASSFRQGSEAFF.

The CDR3, as DNA: TGTGCCAGCAGCCCACGGGACAGACTTCAAGAGACCCAGTACTTC. Translation: CASSPRDRLQETQYF. The chain couples TRBV9 to TRBJ2-5, with 7 bases aligning to TRBD1. The CDR3 has 15 residues. Losses at the gene ends were 4 bases for V and 2 bases for J; bases not matched to a gene: 8. The germline CDR1 and CDR2 sequences are SGDLS and YYNGEE.

CDR3 bases: TGTGCCAGCAGCCCGGGGGGAGCCAAAAACATTCAGTACTTC. Amino acids: CASSPGGAKNIQYF. The chain combines TRBV21-1 with TRBJ2-4; the table gives TRBD2 as D, unverified against the DNA. TRBV21-1 is deemed a pseudogene. The CDR3 runs to 14 residues.

The chain joins TRBV21-1 to TRBJ2-1; the table's D call of TRBD1 was not tested on the DNA. TRBV21-1 is annotated as a pseudogene. This CDR3 spans 15 amino acids. The CDR3 sequence: CASSKDWTVRNEQFF. Written as DNA, the CDR3 is TGTGCCAGCAGCAAAGATTGGACAGTGAGGAATGAGCAGTTCTTC.

The rearrangement uses TRBV19 and TRBJ1-3; D not certain. The CDR3 totals 15 residues. The germline gives CDR1 LNHDA, CDR2 SQIVND (reference sequence). V shed 5 bases and J shed 0 bases, with 11 bases lying between them. The CDR3 DNA sequence: TGTGCCAGTAGTGCTGACTGGCGCTCTGGAAACACCATATATTTT. Protein: CASSADWRSGNTIYF.

V gene TRBV28 combines with J gene TRBJ1-1, with D possibly being TRBD1 (6 bases). The CDR3 consists of 16 residues. Germline lookup yields CDR1 MDHEN and CDR2 SYDVKM. V lost 7 bases to trimming and J lost 2 bases, with 20 bases between them. The CDR3 sequence is CASKIPAGVINTEAFF. CDR3 coding DNA: TGTGCCAGCAAAATTCCCGCAGGGGTTATAAACACTGAAGCTTTCTTT.

The V gene is TRBV24-1, the J gene TRBJ2-1; TRBD2 aligns across 8 bases. The germline gives CDR1 KGHDR, CDR2 SFDVKD. V trimming: 1 base; J trimming: 4 bases; junction bases outside the gene matches: 5. The CDR3 is made up of 16 amino acids. CDR3 bases: TGTGCCACCAGTGATTTTGCGGGGGGATCTTACAATGAGCAGTTCTTC. Translating gives CATSDFAGGSYNEQFF.